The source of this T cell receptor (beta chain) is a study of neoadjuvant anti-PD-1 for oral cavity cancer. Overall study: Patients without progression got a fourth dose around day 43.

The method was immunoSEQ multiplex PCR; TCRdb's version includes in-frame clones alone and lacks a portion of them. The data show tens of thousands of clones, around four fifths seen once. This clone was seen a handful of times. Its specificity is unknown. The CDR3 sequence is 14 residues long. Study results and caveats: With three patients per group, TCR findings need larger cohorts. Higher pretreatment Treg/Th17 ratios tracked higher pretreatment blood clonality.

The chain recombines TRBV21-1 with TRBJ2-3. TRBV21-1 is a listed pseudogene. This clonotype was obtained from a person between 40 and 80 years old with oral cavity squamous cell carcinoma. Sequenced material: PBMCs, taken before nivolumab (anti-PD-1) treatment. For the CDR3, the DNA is TGTGCCAGCAGCTTGCGGACGGGCACAGATACGCAGTATTTT. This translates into CASSLRTGTDTQYF.